This record concerns one T cell receptor (beta chain) sequence. Under the authors' procedure: Counts of nucleated cells, estimated from reference gene primer amplification, were obtained. Profiling relied on immunoSEQ multiplex PCR, and the TCRdb table lists in-frame clones only, not all of them. V and J calls and clone size follow that table, whereas D and trimming were derived from the DNA. The repertoire holds about 180,000 clones, with over 80% as singletons. This entry is derived from a study of blood T cell repertoires in COVID-19. Whole-study context: Acute and convalescent COVID-19 samples came from the United States, Italy and Spain. T cells, B-cell-depleted T cells, or PBMCs provided the cDNA or gDNA that served as material.

The CDR3 extends over 19 amino acids. Germline trimming cut 7 bases from V and 0 bases from J; bases unmatched to any gene: 17. The V gene's germline CDR1 is MDHEN and CDR2 SYDVKM. The Seattle site enrolled patients during active infection and followed them longitudinally. The gene calls are TRBV28 and TRBJ1-4; 7 bases align to TRBD1. Sequencing was carried out using peripheral blood. This sequence originates from a woman aged 70-85 years with COVID-19, enrolled during active disease. The CDR3: CASKRAGTVTVATNEKLFF. The CDR3 DNA reads as TGTGCCAGCAAGAGAGCCGGGACAGTTACCGTTGCAACTAATGAAAAACTGTTTTTT.